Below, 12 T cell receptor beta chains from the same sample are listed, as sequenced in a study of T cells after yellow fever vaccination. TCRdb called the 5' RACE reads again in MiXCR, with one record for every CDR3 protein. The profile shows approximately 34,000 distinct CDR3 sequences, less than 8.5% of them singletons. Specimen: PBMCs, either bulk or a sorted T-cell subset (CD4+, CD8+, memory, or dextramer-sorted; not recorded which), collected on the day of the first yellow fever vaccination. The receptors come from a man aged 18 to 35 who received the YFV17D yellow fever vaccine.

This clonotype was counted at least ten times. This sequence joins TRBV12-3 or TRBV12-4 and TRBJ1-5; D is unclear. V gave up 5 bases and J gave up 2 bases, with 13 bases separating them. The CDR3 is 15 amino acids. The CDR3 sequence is CASSPGSRGNQPQHF. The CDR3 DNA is TGTGCCAGCAGTCCCGGGTCCCGGGGCAATCAGCCCCAGCATTTT.

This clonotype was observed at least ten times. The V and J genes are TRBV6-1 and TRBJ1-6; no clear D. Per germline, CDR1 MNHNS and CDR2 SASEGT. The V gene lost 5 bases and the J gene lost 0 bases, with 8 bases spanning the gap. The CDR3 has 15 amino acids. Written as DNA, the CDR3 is TGTGCCAGCAGTCGGCAAGGCTCCTATAATTCACCCCTCCACTTT. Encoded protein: CASSRQGSYNSPLHF.

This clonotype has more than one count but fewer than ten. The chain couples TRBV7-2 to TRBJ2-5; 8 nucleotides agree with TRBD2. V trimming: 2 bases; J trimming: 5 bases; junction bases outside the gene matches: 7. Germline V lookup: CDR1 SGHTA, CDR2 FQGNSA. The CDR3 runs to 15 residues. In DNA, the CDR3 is TGTGCCAGCAGCTTATTCGCGGGGGGTACGGAGACCCAGTACTTC. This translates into CASSLFAGGTETQYF. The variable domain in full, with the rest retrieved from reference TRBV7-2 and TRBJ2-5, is GAGVSQSPSNKVTEKGKDVELRCDPISGHTALYWYRQSLGQGLEFLIYFQGNSAPDKSGLPSDRFSAERTGGSVSTLTIQRTQQEDSAVYLCASSLFAGGTETQYFGPGTRLLVL.

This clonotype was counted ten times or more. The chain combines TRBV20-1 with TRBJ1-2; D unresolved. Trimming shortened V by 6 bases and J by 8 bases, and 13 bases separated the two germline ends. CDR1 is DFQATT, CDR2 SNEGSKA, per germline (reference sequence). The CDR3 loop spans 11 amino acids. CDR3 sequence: CSALIWNGYTF. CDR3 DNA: TGCAGTGCCCTCATATGGAACGGCTACACCTTC.

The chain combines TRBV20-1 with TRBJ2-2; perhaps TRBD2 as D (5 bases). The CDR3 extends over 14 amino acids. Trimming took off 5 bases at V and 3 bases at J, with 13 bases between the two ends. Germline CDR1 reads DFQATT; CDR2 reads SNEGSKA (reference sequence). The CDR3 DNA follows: TGCAGTGCTCGCCGGGGTACCTACACCGGGGAGCTGTTTTTT. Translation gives CSARRGTYTGELFF.

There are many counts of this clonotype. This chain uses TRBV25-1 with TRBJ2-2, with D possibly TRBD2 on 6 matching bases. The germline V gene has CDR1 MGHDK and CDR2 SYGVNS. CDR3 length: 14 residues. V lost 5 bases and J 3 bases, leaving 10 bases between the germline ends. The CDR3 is CASSPGEDTGELFF. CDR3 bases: TGTGCCAGCAGTCCGGGGGAGGACACCGGGGAGCTGTTTTTT. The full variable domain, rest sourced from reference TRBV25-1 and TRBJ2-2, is EADIYQTPRYLVIGTGKKITLECSQTMGHDKMYWYQQDPGMELHLIHYSYGVNSTEKGDLSSESTVSRIRTEHFPLTLESARPSHTSQYLCASSPGEDTGELFFGEGSRLTVL.

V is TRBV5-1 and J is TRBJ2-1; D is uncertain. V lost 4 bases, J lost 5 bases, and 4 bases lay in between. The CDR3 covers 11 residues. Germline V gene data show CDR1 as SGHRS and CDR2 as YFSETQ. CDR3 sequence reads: CASSGNNEQFF. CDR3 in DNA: TGCGCCAGCAGCGGAAACAATGAGCAGTTCTTC.

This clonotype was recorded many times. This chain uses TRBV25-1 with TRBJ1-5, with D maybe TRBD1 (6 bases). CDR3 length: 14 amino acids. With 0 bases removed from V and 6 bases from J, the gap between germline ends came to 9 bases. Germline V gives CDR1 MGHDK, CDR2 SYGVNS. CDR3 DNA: TGTGCCAGCAGTGAATACGGGGGCGGTCAGCCCCAGCATTTT. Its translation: CASSEYGGGQPQHF.

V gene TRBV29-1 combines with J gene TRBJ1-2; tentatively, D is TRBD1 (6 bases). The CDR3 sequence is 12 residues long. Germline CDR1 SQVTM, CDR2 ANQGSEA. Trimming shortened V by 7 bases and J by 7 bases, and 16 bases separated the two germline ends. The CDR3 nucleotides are TGCAGCGCAGGGACATCGGGGGGTGGCTACACCTTC. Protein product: CSAGTSGGGYTF.

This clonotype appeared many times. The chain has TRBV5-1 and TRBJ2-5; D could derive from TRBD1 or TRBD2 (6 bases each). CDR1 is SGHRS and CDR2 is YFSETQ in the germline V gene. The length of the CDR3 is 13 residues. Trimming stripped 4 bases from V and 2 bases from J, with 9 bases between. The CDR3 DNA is TGCGCCAGCAGCGGAGGGGGGCAAGAGACCCAGTACTTC. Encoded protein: CASSGGGQETQYF.

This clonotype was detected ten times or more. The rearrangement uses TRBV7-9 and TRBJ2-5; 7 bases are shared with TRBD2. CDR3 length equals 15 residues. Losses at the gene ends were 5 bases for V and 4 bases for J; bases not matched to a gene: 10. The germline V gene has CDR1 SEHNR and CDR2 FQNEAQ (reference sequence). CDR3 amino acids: CASSIGGGGGETQYF. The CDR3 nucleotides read TGTGCCAGCAGCATTGGCGGCGGGGGAGGAGAGACCCAGTACTTC.

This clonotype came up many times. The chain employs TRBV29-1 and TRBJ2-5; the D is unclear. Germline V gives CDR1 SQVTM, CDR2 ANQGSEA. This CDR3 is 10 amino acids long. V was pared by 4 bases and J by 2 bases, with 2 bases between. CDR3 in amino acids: CSVVQETQYF. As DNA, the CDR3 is TGCAGCGTTGTACAAGAGACCCAGTACTTC.